Listed here are 29 T cell receptor beta chains from one sample, sequenced in a study of blood T cell repertoires in COVID-19. This table comes from immunoSEQ multiplex PCR, and its TCRdb copy is limited to in-frame clones, with some not included. The sample holds tens of thousands of clones, approximately 72% seen once. Material: peripheral blood. These receptors all come from an elderly man with acute or convalescent COVID-19.

The chain combines TRBV9 with TRBJ1-6; D gene unclear. V was pared by 4 bases and J by 8 bases, with 13 bases between. Germline values: CDR1 SGDLS, CDR2 YYNGEE. The CDR3 covers 14 residues. This CDR3 reads CASSPTRLDSPLHF. CDR3 DNA: TGTGCCAGCAGCCCGACAAGGTTGGATTCACCCCTCCACTTT. Looking up the rest from reference TRBV9 and TRBJ1-6 gives the full variable domain: DSGVTQTPKHLITATGQRVTLRCSPRSGDLSVYWYQQSLDQGLQFLIQYYNGEERAKGNILERFSAQQFPDLHSELNLSSLELGDSALYFCASSPTRLDSPLHFGNGTRLTVT.

V usage is TRBV7-2 and J usage is TRBJ2-3, with 8 bases identical to TRBD2. Germline V lookup: CDR1 SGHTA, CDR2 FQGNSA. V shed 5 bases and J 2 bases; nucleotides not matched to a gene: 12. The CDR3 loop spans 17 amino acids. The CDR3 loop is CASSPRWAGGSTDTQYF. CDR3 DNA sequence: TGTGCCAGCAGCCCAAGGTGGGCGGGGGGCTCCACAGATACGCAGTATTTT.

The rearrangement links TRBV9 to TRBJ1-1, with 7 bases fitting TRBD1. J gave up 3 bases and V 4 bases, and 9 bases lay outside the gene matches. Per the germline V gene, CDR1 is SGDLS and CDR2 is YYNGEE. The length of the CDR3 is 15 residues. The CDR3 sequence is CASSSTGRFDTEAFF. DNA for the CDR3: TGTGCCAGCAGCTCGACAGGGCGGTTTGACACTGAAGCTTTCTTT.

Comments on this clone: No DNA is shown, since the ends of the CDR3 on it are uncertain; the CDR3 is the one TCRdb lists. This sequence joins TRBV9 and TRBJ2-3; the table's D call TRBD2 went unverified against the DNA. The CDR3 is 19 residues long, ends included. From germline, CDR1 is SGDLS and CDR2 YYNGEE. The CDR3 protein is CASSVSSGDFRGTTDTQYF.

The chain carries TRBV11-3 and TRBJ2-3, with a weak D call TRBD2 (6 bases). V was clipped by 3 bases and J by 6 bases, with 13 bases between them. CDR1 is SGHNT, CDR2 YENEEA, per germline. The length of the CDR3 is 14 residues. This CDR3 reads CASSFGRGSDTQYF. CDR3 sequence (DNA): TGTGCCAGCAGCTTTGGGCGGGGTTCGGATACGCAGTATTTT. The full variable domain, in which reference TRBV11-3 and TRBJ2-3 provide the parts outside the CDR3, is EAGVVQSPRYKIIEKKQPVAFWCNPISGHNTLYWYLQNLGQGPELLIRYENEEAVDDSQLPKDRFSAERLKGVDSTLKIQPAELGDSAVYLCASSFGRGSDTQYFGPGTRLTVL.

V gene TRBV19 combines with J gene TRBJ1-5, with 7 nucleotides matching TRBD1. Unmatched junction bases numbered 6, after V lost 2 bases and J lost 2 bases. Per the germline V gene, CDR1 is LNHDA and CDR2 is SQIVND (reference sequence). CDR3 length equals 16 residues. CDR3 in amino acids: CASSITSGQGNQPQHF. The CDR3 DNA is TGTGCCAGTAGTATAACCTCTGGACAGGGCAATCAGCCCCAGCATTTT. The full variable domain, rest sourced from reference TRBV19 and TRBJ1-5, is DGGITQSPKYLFRKEGQNVTLSCEQNLNHDAMYWYRQDPGQGLRLIYYSQIVNDFQKGDIAEGYSVSREKKESFPLTVTSAQKNPTAFYLCASSITSGQGNQPQHFGDGTRLSIL.

This chain uses TRBV18 with TRBJ1-2, with 8 bases aligning to TRBD1. The length of the CDR3 is 14 residues. J was trimmed by 6 bases and V by 2 bases; bases with no gene match: 5. Germline CDR1 is KGHSH and CDR2 is LQKENI. CDR3 protein: CASSPGRGQDGYTF. The DNA of the CDR3 is TGTGCCAGCTCACCAGGCAGGGGGCAGGATGGCTACACCTTC.

The V gene is TRBV19, the J gene TRBJ1-4; TRBD1 aligns across 7 bases. Per germline, CDR1 LNHDA and CDR2 SQIVND (reference sequence). The V segment lost 4 bases and the J segment 2 bases; nucleotides outside the gene matches: 4. The CDR3 extends over 15 amino acids. CDR3 loop: CASSRTGVTNEKLFF. In DNA form, the CDR3 reads TGTGCCAGTAGTAGAACAGGGGTCACTAATGAAAAACTGTTTTTT.

This chain joins TRBV5-1 and TRBJ2-5, with TRBD2 matching 7 bases. The CDR3 is 15 residues long. With V trimmed by 4 bases and J by 1 base, 7 bases remained unmatched. Germline CDR1 reads SGHRS; CDR2 reads YFSETQ. In DNA, the CDR3 is TGCGCCAGCAGCCCCCGGACTAGAACCCAAGAGACCCAGTACTTC. Protein sequence: CASSPRTRTQETQYF.

The J gene is TRBJ1-5, the V gene TRBV28; no clear D. Trimming took 5 bases from V and 0 from J, leaving 14 bases between them. CDR3 length: 16 amino acids. Germline V gene data show CDR1 as MDHEN and CDR2 as SYDVKM. CDR3 sequence: CASSTYAAGSNQPQHF. DNA of the CDR3: TGTGCCAGCAGTACATACGCAGCAGGTAGCAATCAGCCCCAGCATTTT.

This chain connects TRBV30 to TRBJ1-3, with 10 nucleotides matching TRBD1. Trimming at V came to 5 bases and at J to 0 bases, leaving 7 bases not matched to a gene. Germline loops: CDR1 GTSNPN, CDR2 SVGIG (reference sequence). The CDR3 consists of 16 residues. The CDR3 loop reads CAWGGQGTSSGNTIYF. In DNA, the CDR3 is TGTGCCTGGGGGGGACAGGGGACCAGCTCTGGAAACACCATATATTTT.

This clone occurred once. This chain uses TRBV6-1 with TRBJ1-3, with 7 positions matching TRBD1. Germline CDR1 reads MNHNS; CDR2 reads SASEGT. The V gene end was trimmed by 2 bases and the J gene end by 0 bases; junction bases not matched to a gene: 13. This CDR3 is built from 19 residues. This chain's CDR3 is CASSERMGQTIYSGNTIYF. As DNA, the CDR3 is TGTGCCAGCAGTGAAAGGATGGGACAGACAATTTACTCTGGAAACACCATATATTTT.

This chain joins TRBV6-2 or TRBV6-3 and TRBJ2-7; 8 bases fit TRBD1. V trimming: 5 bases; J trimming: 0 bases; junction bases outside the gene matches: 6. CDR3 length equals 15 residues. Per the germline V gene, CDR1 is MNHEY and CDR2 is SVGEGT. The CDR3 DNA reads as TGTGCCAGCAGTGACCGACAGGGGAGCTCCTACGAGCAGTACTTC. Residues: CASSDRQGSSYEQYF.

V gene TRBV10-3 combines with J gene TRBJ2-3; no firm D call. Germline CDR1 reads ENHRY; CDR2 reads SYGVKD. Trimming left V 3 bases short and J 0 bases short, with 7 bases between. The CDR3 covers 14 residues. The CDR3 loop reads CAISDKRSTDTQYF. DNA of the CDR3: TGTGCCATCAGTGACAAGCGTAGCACAGATACGCAGTATTTT.

The chain carries TRBV6-1 and TRBJ1-2; 10 bases match TRBD1. Germline V gene lookup returns CDR1 MNHNS and CDR2 SASEGT. This CDR3 spans 16 amino acids. V was clipped by 2 bases and J by 1 base; unmatched bases: 4. This CDR3 reads CASSENGQGVNYGYTF. CDR3 bases: TGTGCCAGCAGTGAAAATGGACAGGGGGTTAACTATGGCTACACCTTC.

This chain uses TRBV4-1 with TRBJ2-3, with 10 nucleotides matching TRBD2. CDR1 is MGHRA and CDR2 is YSYEKL in the germline V gene. CDR3 length: 15 residues. V dropped 8 bases and J dropped 4; count of bases not matched to a gene: 9. The CDR3 reads CASGRGSGGADTQYF. The CDR3, as DNA: TGCGCCAGCGGCCGCGGGAGCGGGGGGGCAGATACGCAGTATTTT.

The V and J genes are TRBV10-3 and TRBJ2-1; 11 bases match TRBD2. The CDR3 consists of 15 residues. V was clipped by 9 bases and J by 3 bases; unmatched bases: 7. CDR1 is ENHRY and CDR2 is SYGVKD in the germline V gene. Here the CDR3 reads CAIQLAGGHYNEQFF. In DNA form, the CDR3 reads TGTGCCATTCAGTTAGCGGGGGGGCACTACAATGAGCAGTTCTTC.

The J gene is TRBJ2-2, the V gene TRBV15; 7 bases align to TRBD1. Germline CDR1 is LNHNV and CDR2 is YYDKDF (reference sequence). The V gene end was trimmed by 1 base and the J gene end by 3 bases; junction bases not matched to a gene: 2. The CDR3 is made up of 15 amino acids. The CDR3 loop reads CATSRGQGYTGELFF. The CDR3 nucleotides read TGTGCCACCAGCAGAGGACAGGGTTACACCGGGGAGCTGTTTTTT. Variable domain in full (rest from reference TRBV15 and TRBJ2-2): DAMVIQNPRYQVTQFGKPVTLSCSQTLNHNVMYWYQQKSSQAPKLLFHYYDKDFNNEADTPDNFQSRRPNTSFCFLDIRSPGLGDTAMYLCATSRGQGYTGELFFGEGSRLTVL.

The gene calls are TRBV12-5 and TRBJ2-5; TRBD2 might be the D (6 bases). With 3 bases removed from V and 0 bases from J, the gap between germline ends came to 17 bases. Per germline, CDR1 LGHNT and CDR2 FRNRAP. The CDR3 consists of 17 residues. The CDR3 protein is CASGFQVGRGNQETQYF. DNA of the CDR3: TGTGCTAGTGGTTTTCAGGTTGGACGGGGGAACCAAGAGACCCAGTACTTC.

The chain joins TRBV5-1 to TRBJ2-2; weak D call: TRBD2 (7 bases). Deletions cut 0 bases from V and 0 bases from J, with 12 bases between. The CDR3 has 17 residues. Germline-derived CDR1 and CDR2 are SGHRS and YFSETQ. Here the CDR3 reads CASSLAGRTANTGELFF. The CDR3 DNA reads as TGCGCCAGCAGCTTGGCCGGGAGGACAGCGAACACCGGGGAGCTGTTTTTT.

V gene TRBV27 combines with J gene TRBJ2-7; weak D call: TRBD2 (7 bases). CDR3 length: 15 residues. The ends were cut back, 8 bases at V and 6 bases at J, with 23 bases in the middle. Germline V CDR1 and CDR2: MNHEY, SMNVEV (reference sequence). CDR3 residues: CASRRGGNHVVEQYF. The CDR3 DNA sequence: TGTGCCAGCCGGAGGGGGGGAAACCATGTTGTCGAGCAGTACTTC.

J is TRBJ2-3 and V is TRBV4-2; TRBD2 might be the D (5 bases). Trimming stripped 0 bases from V and 0 bases from J, with 7 bases between. Germline V gene lookup returns CDR1 LGHNA and CDR2 YNFKEQ. This CDR3 has 15 amino acids. The CDR3 DNA reads TGTGCCAGCAGCCAAGACACGGGGAGCACAGATACGCAGTATTTT. This gives the protein CASSQDTGSTDTQYF.

V and J are TRBV6-5 and TRBJ1-2; possibly TRBD1 for D (5 bases). Germline assignment: CDR1 MNHEY and CDR2 SVGAGI. V was pared by 6 bases and J by 2 bases, with 13 bases between. There are 14 residues in the CDR3. The CDR3 sequence is CASRALQENYGYTF. Here the CDR3 DNA reads TGTGCCAGCAGGGCCCTACAGGAGAACTATGGCTACACCTTC.

In this sample, this clone turned up a few times. This rearrangement joins TRBV29-1 to TRBJ2-3; 7 positions match TRBD1. Trimming removed 4 bases from V and 2 bases from J; junction bases left unmatched: 6. CDR3 length: 14 residues. The germline V gene has CDR1 SQVTM and CDR2 ANQGSEA. CDR3 nucleotide sequence: TGCAGCGTTGGCCGGGACAGACTCACAGATACGCAGTATTTT. It codes for CSVGRDRLTDTQYF.

This chain links TRBV4-3 with TRBJ1-2, with 8 bases fitting TRBD1. CDR1 and CDR2 from the germline V gene are LGHNA and YSLEER. The CDR3 consists of 13 residues. J was trimmed by 8 bases and V by 4 bases; bases with no gene match: 6. CDR3: CASSPRDRRGYTF. The CDR3 nucleotides are TGCGCCAGCAGCCCCCGGGACAGGAGAGGCTACACCTTC.

Here the CDR3 reads CASRINRDSPLHF. In DNA, the CDR3 is TGTGCCAGCAGGATTAACAGGGACTCACCCCTCCACTTT. This chain uses TRBV6-5 with TRBJ1-6; possible D gene TRBD1, 6 bases. Germline V gives CDR1 MNHEY, CDR2 SVGAGI. CDR3 length: 13 residues. Trimming took 6 bases from V and 10 from J, leaving 13 bases between them.

The V gene is TRBV7-9, the J gene TRBJ2-5, with D hard to call. Germline lookup yields CDR1 SEHNR and CDR2 FQNEAQ (reference sequence). The germline V and J ends were trimmed by 5 bases and 7 bases, with 26 bases remaining between them. This CDR3 region has 17 residues. CDR3 nucleotide sequence: TGTGCCAGCAGCATACCCCTGACTGGCGCGGCTTCTGGGACCCAGTACTTC. Translation gives CASSIPLTGAASGTQYF.

The CDR3 protein is CASSPGGNYGYTF. Written as DNA, the CDR3 is TGTGCCAGTTCCCCCGGGGGGAACTATGGCTACACCTTC. This chain links TRBV6-5 with TRBJ1-2; D possibly corresponds to TRBD1 (5 bases). This CDR3 is built from 13 residues. Germline-derived CDR1 and CDR2 are MNHEY and SVGAGI. Trimming cost V 9 bases and J 2 bases, with 13 bases left between them.

The V and J genes are TRBV5-8 and TRBJ2-4; 10 bases are a match to TRBD2. V gave up 4 bases and J gave up 6 bases; unmatched junction bases: 4. This CDR3 region has 14 residues. Germline V gives CDR1 SGHTS, CDR2 YDEGEE. The DNA of the CDR3 is TGTGCCAGCAGCACAAGACTAGCGGGAAACATTCAGTACTTC. It codes for CASSTRLAGNIQYF.